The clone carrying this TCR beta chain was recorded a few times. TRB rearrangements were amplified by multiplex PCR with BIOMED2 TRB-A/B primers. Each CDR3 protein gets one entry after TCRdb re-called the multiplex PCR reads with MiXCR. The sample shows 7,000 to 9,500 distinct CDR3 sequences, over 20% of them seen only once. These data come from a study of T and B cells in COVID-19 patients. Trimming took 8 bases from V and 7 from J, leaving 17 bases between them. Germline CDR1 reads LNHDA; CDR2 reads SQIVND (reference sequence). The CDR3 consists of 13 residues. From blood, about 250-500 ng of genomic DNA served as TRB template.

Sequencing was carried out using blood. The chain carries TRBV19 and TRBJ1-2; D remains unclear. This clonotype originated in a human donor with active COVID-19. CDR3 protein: CASAQWAWSGYTF. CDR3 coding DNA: TGTGCCAGTGCACAGTGGGCTTGGAGTGGCTACACCTTC.